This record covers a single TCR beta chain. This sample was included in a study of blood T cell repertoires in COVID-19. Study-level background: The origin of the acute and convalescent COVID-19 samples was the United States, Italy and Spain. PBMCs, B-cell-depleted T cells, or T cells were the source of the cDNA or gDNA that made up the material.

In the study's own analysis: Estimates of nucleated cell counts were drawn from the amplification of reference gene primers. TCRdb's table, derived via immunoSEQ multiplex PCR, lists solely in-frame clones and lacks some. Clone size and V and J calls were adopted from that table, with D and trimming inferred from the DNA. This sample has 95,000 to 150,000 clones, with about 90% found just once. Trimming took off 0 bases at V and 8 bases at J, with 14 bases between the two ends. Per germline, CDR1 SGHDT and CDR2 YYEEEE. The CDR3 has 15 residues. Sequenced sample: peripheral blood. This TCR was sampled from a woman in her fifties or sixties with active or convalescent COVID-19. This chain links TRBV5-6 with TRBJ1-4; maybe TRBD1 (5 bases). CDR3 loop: CASSLDGGNWEKLFF. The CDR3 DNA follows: TGTGCCAGCAGCTTGGACGGGGGGAATTGGGAAAAACTGTTTTTT. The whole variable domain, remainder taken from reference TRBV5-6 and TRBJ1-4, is DAGVTQSPTHLIKTRGQQVTLRCSPKSGHDTVSWYQQALGQGPQFIFQYYEEEERQRGNFPDRFSGHQFPNYSSELNVNALLLGDSALYLCASSLDGGNWEKLFFGSGTQLSVL.